A selection of T cell receptor beta chains follows, all from one sample in a study of blood T cell repertoires in COVID-19. Only in-frame clones appear in the TCRdb table, and some are missing; sequencing was by immunoSEQ multiplex PCR. Of nearly 300,000 clones listed, around 89% are singletons. The sample taken for sequencing was peripheral blood. These receptors were obtained from a woman in her 30s who had recovered from COVID-19. The CDR3 runs from the conserved cysteine through the conserved F or W. A D gene is named only where the DNA matches it firmly. Part of the rows lack a size; the others show once, few, many or a class for expanded clones.

clone_size | j_call | v_call | d_call | cdr3_aa
- | TRBJ1-1 | TRBV5-4 | - | CASSLVRDDTEAFF
few | TRBJ2-7 | TRBV19 | - | CASYDPEDTLQYF
- | TRBJ2-6 | TRBV2 | - | CASSEALHSYRVLTF
- | TRBJ2-3 | TRBV6-4 | TRBD1 | CASSVGTGGADTQYF
- | TRBJ2-1 | TRBV7-9 | - | CASSITGDSYNEQFF
- | TRBJ2-1 | TRBV10-3 | TRBD1 | CAISGTGPGFYNEQFF
- | TRBJ1-3 | TRBV6-6 | - | CASSYGAGASGNTIYF
- | TRBJ1-5 | TRBV3-1/TRBV3-2 | TRBD1 | CASSLSGTGDTGDQPQHF
- | TRBJ1-5 | TRBV28 | - | CASSLTGTSSNQPQHF
- | TRBJ1-1 | TRBV6-2/TRBV6-3 | - | CASNYREAGNTEAFF
- | TRBJ1-2 | TRBV27 | - | CASSLSGVPNGYTF
- | TRBJ2-5 | TRBV2 | - | CASSVAGTQETQYF
- | TRBJ2-5 | TRBV19 | - | CASTPRSTNQETQYF
- | TRBJ1-3 | TRBV3-1/TRBV3-2 | - | CASSLLHRGNTIYF
- | TRBJ1-2 | TRBV7-9 | - | CASSLGVAVRIYGYTF
- | TRBJ2-1 | TRBV19 | - | CASSDTVHAYNEQFF
once | TRBJ1-3 | TRBV7-9 | - | CASSFTGNTIYF
- | TRBJ2-3 | TRBV4-1 | TRBD2 | CASSQGSGGVVTDTQYF
- | TRBJ1-1 | TRBV28 | - | CASSLYYLGDGYTEAFF
once | TRBJ1-3 | TRBV9 | TRBD1 | CASSAGQGSSSGNTIYF
- | TRBJ1-1 | TRBV3-1/TRBV3-2 | - | CATTGRGDTEAFF
- | TRBJ2-5 | TRBV28 | - | CAPPGTQYF
- | TRBJ1-6 | TRBV5-1 | TRBD1 | CASSLGQGPGALHF
- | TRBJ1-1 | TRBV3-1/TRBV3-2 | - | CASSQAGQNTEAFF
- | TRBJ1-1 | TRBV29-1 | TRBD1 | CSARRQGNTEAFF
- | TRBJ2-7 | TRBV19 | TRBD2 | CASSTLAGVVYEQYF
- | TRBJ2-7 | TRBV20-1 | TRBD1 | CSASGLRGGWGEQYF
- | TRBJ2-3 | TRBV3-1/TRBV3-2 | - | CASSPTRLAGDTQYF
once | TRBJ2-7 | TRBV28 | - | CASFSRPGFTQPNYEQYF
- | TRBJ2-1 | TRBV24-1 | TRBD1 | CATSDLQPGQGWNEQFF
- | TRBJ2-5 | TRBV20-1 | - | CSASIRVQETQYF
- | TRBJ2-7 | TRBV28 | - | CASSVAVASVHEQYF
- | TRBJ1-2 | TRBV7-9 | - | CASSSREVGQIYGYTF
- | TRBJ1-4 | TRBV29-1 | TRBD1 | CSVGQTNEKLFF
- | TRBJ2-2 | TRBV7-9 | TRBD1 | CASSLVSRGLDTGELFF
- | TRBJ2-1 | TRBV5-1 | TRBD1 | CASSSGTELYNEQFF
few | TRBJ2-2 | TRBV4-2 | - | CASSQEIGGGTGELFF
- | TRBJ2-3 | TRBV6-2/TRBV6-3 | - | CASSYQGREVETQYF
once | TRBJ2-5 | TRBV19 | TRBD1 | CASSITGGQETQYF
- | TRBJ1-1 | TRBV7-9 | TRBD1 | CASSQLKGQMNTEAFF
few | TRBJ2-7 | TRBV7-2 | - | CASSLQGSGYEQYF
- | TRBJ2-1 | TRBV7-9 | TRBD1 | CASSNRGNEQFF
- | TRBJ1-5 | TRBV25-1 | - | CASPCPDGGDQPQHF
- | TRBJ2-7 | TRBV11-2 | TRBD1 | CASSLEGQGYYEQYF
- | TRBJ2-5 | TRBV28 | - | CASSTRGPLKETQYF
- | TRBJ2-7 | TRBV12-3/TRBV12-4 | - | CASRQTGSYEQYF
- | TRBJ1-1 | TRBV10-3 | - | CAISDSSPNTEAFF
few | TRBJ2-7 | TRBV7-9 | - | CASSALGEQYF
- | TRBJ2-7 | TRBV7-3 | TRBD2 | CASSRGAGGYEQYF
- | TRBJ2-5 | TRBV7-9 | - | CASSLEGGTQYF